These T cell receptor beta chains were read from a single sample in a study of OX40 agonist ivuxolimab in advanced cancers. Some clones are missing from TCRdb's copy, which holds only in-frame ones; the method was immunoSEQ multiplex PCR. The sample contains some 83,000 clones, around nine tenths of which appear only once. Sequences were derived from CD4+ or CD8+ T cells sorted from blood, sampled in a trial of the OX40 agonist ivuxolimab. The source of these receptors is an adult with an advanced solid tumor such as melanoma, head and neck, liver or kidney cancer. CDR3s leave out the opening cysteine and the closing phenylalanine or tryptophan. The D gene is left open where the match is weak.

>TRBD1|TRBJ1-4|TRBV28|13
ASSLSGGKNEKLF
>NA|TRBJ1-1|TRBV9|13
ASSVLGVGAPEAF
>NA|TRBJ2-5|TRBV4-1|11
ASSQDWGETQY
>NA|TRBJ2-7|TRBV11-3|12
ASSYRDGSYEQY
>TRBD1|TRBJ1-2|TRBV27|11
ASRRQGDYGYT
>TRBD1|TRBJ2-7|TRBV28|15
ATSDRESHGSYYEQY
>NA|TRBJ2-5|TRBV5-8|14
ASSYGGSGHQETQY
>NA|TRBJ2-3|TRBV7-2|14
ASTPLRSRVGDTQY
>TRBD1|TRBJ1-1|TRBV5-1|11
ASSSTGFTEAF
>NA|TRBJ1-4|TRBV4-3|15
ASSQVARRTLNEKLF
>NA|TRBJ1-5|TRBV18|13
ASSPGQSGNQPQH